The present TCR beta chain was sequenced within a study of blood T cell repertoires in COVID-19. In the source study's methods: The assay estimated nucleated cells by amplifying reference gene primers. The method was immunoSEQ multiplex PCR; TCRdb's version includes in-frame clones alone and lacks a portion of them. That table supplies the V and J calls and clone size; D and trimming were determined from the DNA. The sample contains roughly 300,000 clones, less than 90% of which appear only once. The specimen was peripheral blood. The sequence was collected from a woman aged 30 to 39 with COVID-19, enrolled during active disease.

The DNA of the CDR3 is TGTGCCAGCAGTGAAACAGGGTTTGGGCAGCCCCAGCATTTT. It encodes CASSETGFGQPQHF. This rearrangement joins TRBV6-1 to TRBJ1-5; possibly TRBD1 for D (6 bases). V shed 2 bases and J shed 7 bases, with 12 bases lying between them. Germline CDR1 reads MNHNS; CDR2 reads SASEGT. This CDR3 region has 14 residues.